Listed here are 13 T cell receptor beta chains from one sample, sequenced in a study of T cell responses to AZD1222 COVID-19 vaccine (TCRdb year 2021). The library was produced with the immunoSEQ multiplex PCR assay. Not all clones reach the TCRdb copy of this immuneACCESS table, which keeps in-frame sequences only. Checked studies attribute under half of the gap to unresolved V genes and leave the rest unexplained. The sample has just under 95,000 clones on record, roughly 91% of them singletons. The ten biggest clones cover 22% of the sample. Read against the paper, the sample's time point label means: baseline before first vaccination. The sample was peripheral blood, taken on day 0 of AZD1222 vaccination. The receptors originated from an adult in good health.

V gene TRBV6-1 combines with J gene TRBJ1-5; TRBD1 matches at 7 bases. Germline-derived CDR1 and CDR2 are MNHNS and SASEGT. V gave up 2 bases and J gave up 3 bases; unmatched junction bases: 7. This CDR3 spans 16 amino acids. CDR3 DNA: TGTGCCAGCAGTGAATTTTCCGGGACAGTCAATCAGCCCCAGCATTTT. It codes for CASSEFSGTVNQPQHF.

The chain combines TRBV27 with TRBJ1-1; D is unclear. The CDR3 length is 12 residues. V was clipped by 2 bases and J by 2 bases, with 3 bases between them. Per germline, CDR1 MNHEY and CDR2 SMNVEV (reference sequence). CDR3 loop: CASSLGNTEAFF. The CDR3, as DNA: TGTGCCAGCAGTTTAGGCAACACTGAAGCTTTCTTT.

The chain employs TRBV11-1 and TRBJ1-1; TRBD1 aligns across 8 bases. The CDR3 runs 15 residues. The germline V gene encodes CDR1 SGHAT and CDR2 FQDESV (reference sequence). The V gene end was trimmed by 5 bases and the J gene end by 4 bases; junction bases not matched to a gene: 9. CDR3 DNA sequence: TGTGCCAGCAGCCCCCTCGGGACAGGACCCACTGAAGCTTTCTTT. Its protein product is CASSPLGTGPTEAFF.

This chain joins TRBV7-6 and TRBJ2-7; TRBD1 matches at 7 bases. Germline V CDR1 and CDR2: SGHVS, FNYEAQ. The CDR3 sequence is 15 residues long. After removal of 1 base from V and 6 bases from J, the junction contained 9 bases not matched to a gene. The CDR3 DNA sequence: TGTGCCAGCAGCTTAGTTGAGACAGGGTTGCGCGAGCAGTACTTC. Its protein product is CASSLVETGLREQYF.

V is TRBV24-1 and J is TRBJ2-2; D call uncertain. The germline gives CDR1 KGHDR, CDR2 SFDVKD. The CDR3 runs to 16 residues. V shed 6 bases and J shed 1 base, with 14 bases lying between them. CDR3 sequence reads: CATSPRAPRNTGELFF. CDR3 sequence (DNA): TGTGCCACCAGTCCCCGCGCCCCGAGGAACACCGGGGAGCTGTTTTTT.

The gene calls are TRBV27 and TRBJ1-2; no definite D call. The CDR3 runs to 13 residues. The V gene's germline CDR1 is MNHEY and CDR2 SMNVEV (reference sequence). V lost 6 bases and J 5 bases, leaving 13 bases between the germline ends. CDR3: CASRDPREYGYTF. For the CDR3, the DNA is TGTGCCAGCAGGGACCCAAGGGAGTATGGCTACACCTTC.

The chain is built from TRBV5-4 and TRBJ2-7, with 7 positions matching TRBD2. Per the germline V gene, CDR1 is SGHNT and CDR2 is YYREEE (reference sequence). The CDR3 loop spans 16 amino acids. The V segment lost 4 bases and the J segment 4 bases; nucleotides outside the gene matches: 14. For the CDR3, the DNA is TGTGCCAGCAGCCGGGACCGCGGGACTACCACTTACGAGCAGTACTTC. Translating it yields CASSRDRGTTTYEQYF.

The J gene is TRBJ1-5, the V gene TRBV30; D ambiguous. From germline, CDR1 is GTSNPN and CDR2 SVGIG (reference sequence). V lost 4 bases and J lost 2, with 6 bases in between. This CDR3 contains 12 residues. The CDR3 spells CAWNQGNQPQHF. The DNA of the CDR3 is TGTGCCTGGAATCAGGGCAATCAGCCCCAGCATTTT.

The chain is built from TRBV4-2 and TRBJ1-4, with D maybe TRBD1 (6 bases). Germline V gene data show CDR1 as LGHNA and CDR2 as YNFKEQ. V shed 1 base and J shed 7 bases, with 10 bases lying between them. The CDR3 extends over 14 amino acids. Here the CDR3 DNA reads TGTGCCAGCAGCCAAGGGGGGCGCGGTGAAAAACTGTTTTTT. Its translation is CASSQGGRGEKLFF.

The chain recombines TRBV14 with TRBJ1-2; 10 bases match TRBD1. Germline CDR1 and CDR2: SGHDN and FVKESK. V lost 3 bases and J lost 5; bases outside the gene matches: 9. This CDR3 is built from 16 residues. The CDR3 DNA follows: TGTGCCAGCAGCCATGACGGGACAGGGGCACTTTATGGCTACACCTTC. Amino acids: CASSHDGTGALYGYTF.

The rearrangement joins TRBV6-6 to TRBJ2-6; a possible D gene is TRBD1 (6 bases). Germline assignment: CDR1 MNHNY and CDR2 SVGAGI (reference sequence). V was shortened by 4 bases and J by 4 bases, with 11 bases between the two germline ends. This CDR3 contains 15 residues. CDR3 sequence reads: CASSSQGTGANVLTF. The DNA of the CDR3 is TGTGCCAGCAGTTCACAGGGAACCGGGGCCAACGTCCTGACTTTC.

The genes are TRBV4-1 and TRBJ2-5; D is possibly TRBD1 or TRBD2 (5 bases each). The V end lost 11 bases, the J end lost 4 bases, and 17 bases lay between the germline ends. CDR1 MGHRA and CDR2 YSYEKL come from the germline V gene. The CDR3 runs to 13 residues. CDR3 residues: CAAAPRDGETQYF. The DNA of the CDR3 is TGCGCCGCAGCCCCCAGGGACGGAGAGACCCAGTACTTC.

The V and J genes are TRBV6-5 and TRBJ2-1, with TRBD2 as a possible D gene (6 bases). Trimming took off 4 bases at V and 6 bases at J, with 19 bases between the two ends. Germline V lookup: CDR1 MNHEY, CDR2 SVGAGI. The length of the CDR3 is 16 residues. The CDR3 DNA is TGTGCCAGCAGTTCCCCGACTAGTATGGCAGTCAATGAGCAGTTCTTC. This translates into CASSSPTSMAVNEQFF.